This section outlines one T cell receptor (beta chain) sequence together with its context. Its antigen specificity is not known. Base qualities are missing; no much larger clone stands one base away. Without any cell sorting, total RNA and DNA were extracted together from around 20-30 mg of bulk tissue using the AllPrep DNA/RNA mini kit. Between November 2015 and March 2016, 4 or 5 patients in China with histopathologically diagnosed primary liver carcinoma had their tumors surgically resected. Chronic HBV infection was present in the patients, and the patients were treatment-naive at sampling. Five spatially separated regions were sampled from each tumor: the superior, inferior, left-lateral and right-lateral poles, plus the tumor centre. Histology showed that every tumor sample contained more than 80% viable tumor cells. Pieces of fresh tumor and adjacent tissue were cut in half, with one half kept in RNAlater at -80 degrees C and the other half sent for histology.

This sample was included in a study of tumor-infiltrating lymphocytes in primary liver carcinoma (TCRdb year 2017). For the study in its entirety: Of the five patients, three men and two women aged 30 to 69 years, four had hepatocellular carcinoma and one had combined HCC and intrahepatic cholangiocarcinoma. The tumors of the five patients were staged as T1-T3 N0M0, with maximum diameters ranging from roughly 4 to 11 cm. Each sample produced roughly 3.65 to 7.13 million productive TCRbeta reads, and read depth showed no significant difference between tissue types. TCRbeta repertoire sequencing, expression microarrays and whole-exome sequencing were combined in the study across five regions of each liver tumor, with adjacent normal tissue and blood also included. A total of some 35 specimens from 5 patients went through TCRbeta repertoire sequencing, namely 25 tumor regions, 5 adjacent noncancerous liver tissues and 5 peripheral blood samples. To link TCRbeta repertoire diversity with the local molecular phenotype, the 25 tumor region samples were profiled using Agilent mRNA microarrays. Repertoires from technical replicates were highly reproducible, with mean shared-clone rates about 0.86 and correlation coefficients above 0.98.

Overall study results and their limits: The top 250 clones accounted for a significantly greater share of the repertoire in tumors than in blood (p = 0.039). The study included only a few patients, and the authors note findings should be validated in a larger study. Because the samples were bulk and unsorted, CD4+ and CD8+ T cell repertoires could not be compared. Only about 8-24% of top clones were present in all five regions of a tumor, suggesting spatial heterogeneity of tumor-infiltrating T cells. Only the TCR beta chain was sequenced, which likely underestimates true repertoire diversity because unpaired alpha chains were not captured. Pairs of tumor regions showed greater repertoire overlap (mean roughly 35%) than tumor-adjacent pairs (roughly 17%) or tumor-blood pairs (around 15%), which is consistent with antigen-driven expansion.

Measured from the cysteine to the phenylalanine, the CDR3 is 15 residues long. Only the CDR3 part of the read is kept: 45 bases, read in frame from the first base. CDR1 and CDR2, per the germline V gene (reference sequence), are MNHNY and SVGAGI. Starting from 450 to 500 ng total RNA, TCRbeta-specific cDNA was produced by reverse transcription with a constant-region primer and ProtoScript II reverse transcriptase. Three nested multiplex PCR rounds, following a slightly modified ARM-PCR procedure, were used to build the TCRbeta libraries. Multiplex TRBV1-TRBV30 forward primers and a Cbeta reverse primer were used in the first two PCR rounds, each of which was run for 9 to 11 cycles. Sample barcodes and Illumina adapters were added in a final 25-cycle PCR using Deep VentR polymerase. Before sequencing, amplicons of 200-500 bp were gel-purified using a QIAquick gel extraction kit. The TCRbeta amplicons were sequenced with 250-bp paired-end reads on an Illumina HiSeq 2500. As for the original processing: To recover full CDR3 sequences, reads were quality-trimmed using Trimmomatic v0.33 and paired reads were then merged using FLASH v1.2.11. V, D and J germline segments were assigned to the rearranged TCRbeta sequences using MiGEC v1.2.1b. VDJtools v1.0.0 computed clonotype statistics and Shannon-Wiener diversity indices. Except for diversity analysis, only each sample's 250 most abundant clonotypes were used in subsequent analyses to reduce sampling bias. TCRdb trimmed the raw reads at Q25, called clones with MiXCR and kept productive beta chains. Records with the same CDR3 protein are collapsed into one entry carrying the most frequent genes and DNA. The V and J calls follow TCRdb's processing rather than the paper's. This sample holds about 210,000 distinct CDR3 sequences; around four fifths were observed only once. Approximately 18% of the sample is held by the ten biggest clonotypes.

Material for sequencing was tumor tissue from primary liver carcinoma. The chain uses TRBV6-6 and TRBJ1-5, with TRBD1 identical over 9 junction bases. The tail of the sequence fits TRBJ2-3 better, so the J call may be wrong. The receptor was isolated from a middle-aged man with primary liver carcinoma and hepatitis B virus infection. The CDR3 in this case is CASSLSPTGGQPQYF. DNA sequence: TGTGCCAGTAGTCTAAGTCCGACAGGGGGACAGCCCCAGTATTTT.